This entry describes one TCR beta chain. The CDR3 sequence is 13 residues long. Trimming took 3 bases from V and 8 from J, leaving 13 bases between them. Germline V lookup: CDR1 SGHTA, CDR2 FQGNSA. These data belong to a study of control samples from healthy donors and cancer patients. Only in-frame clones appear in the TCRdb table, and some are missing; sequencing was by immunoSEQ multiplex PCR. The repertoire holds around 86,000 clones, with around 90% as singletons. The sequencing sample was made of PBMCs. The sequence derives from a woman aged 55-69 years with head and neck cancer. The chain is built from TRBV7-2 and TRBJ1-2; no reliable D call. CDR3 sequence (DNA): TGTGCCAGCAGCTTGATGCTTCTCCAGGGCTACACCTTC. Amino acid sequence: CASSLMLLQGYTF.